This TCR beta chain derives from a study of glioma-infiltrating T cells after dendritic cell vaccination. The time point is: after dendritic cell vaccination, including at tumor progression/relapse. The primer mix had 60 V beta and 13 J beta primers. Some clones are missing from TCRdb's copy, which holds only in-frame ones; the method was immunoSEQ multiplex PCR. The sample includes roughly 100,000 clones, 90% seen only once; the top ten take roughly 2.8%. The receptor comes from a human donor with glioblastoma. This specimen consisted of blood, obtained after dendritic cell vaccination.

The CDR3 bases are TGTGCCAGCAGCGCAAAAAGCGGGAGCTCCTACGAGCAGTACTTC. As protein: CASSAKSGSSYEQYF. The chain couples TRBV9 to TRBJ2-7; the match to TRBD2 covers 8 bases. CDR1 and CDR2 (germline): SGDLS, YYNGEE. The CDR3 has 15 amino acids. After removal of 3 bases from V and 0 bases from J, the junction contained 5 bases not matched to a gene.